This T cell receptor (beta chain) was sequenced during a study of OX40 agonist ivuxolimab in advanced cancers. At the level of the study: Administration of intravenous ivuxolimab to patients occurred every 2 weeks at 0.01 to 10 mg/kg.

Trimming shortened V by 0 bases and J by 3 bases, and 4 bases separated the two germline ends. The CDR3 consists of 13 residues. The germline gives CDR1 SGDLS, CDR2 YYNGEE. Clones were sequenced by immunoSEQ multiplex PCR, and TCRdb holds only the in-frame ones, with some missing. The sample holds roughly 82,000 clones, around 90% seen once. The gene calls are TRBV9 and TRBJ2-1; D not resolved. Sample: CD4+ or CD8+ T cells sorted from blood, taken in a trial of the OX40 agonist ivuxolimab. This clonotype was obtained from an adult with an advanced solid tumor such as melanoma, head and neck, liver or kidney cancer. The CDR3 DNA reads TGTGCCAGCAGCGTAGGAAGCTACAATGAGCAGTTCTTC. Translated, it gives CASSVGSYNEQFF. The full variable domain, in which reference TRBV9 and TRBJ2-1 provide the parts outside the CDR3, is DSGVTQTPKHLITATGQRVTLRCSPRSGDLSVYWYQQSLDQGLQFLIQYYNGEERAKGNILERFSAQQFPDLHSELNLSSLELGDSALYFCASSVGSYNEQFFGPGTRLTVL.